A selection of T cell receptor beta chains follows, all from one sample in a study of beta chain features in type 1 diabetes. Generated by immunoSEQ multiplex PCR, the TCRdb table keeps only in-frame clones and is missing some. The profile shows 350,000 to 400,000 clones, around 12% of them singletons. The sequencing input was naive CD4+ T cells from blood. These receptor sequences come from a woman under 30 with type 1 diabetes. CDR3s include the opening cysteine and the closing phenylalanine or tryptophan. The order of the fields is D gene, clone size, J gene, V gene, CDR3 DNA, CDR3 protein. The D gene is left open where the match is weak. A clone size is listed for some rows: how often the clone was seen (once, few, many), or a class if it is expanded.

TRBD1	-	TRBJ2-5	TRBV7-9	TGTGCCAGCAGCTCCGGACAGGCAGGGGAGACCCAGTACTTC	CASSSGQAGETQYF
TRBD1	-	TRBJ2-7	TRBV28	TGTGCCAGCAGGCCCCAGGGGGCCACCTACGAGCAGTACTTC	CASRPQGATYEQYF
-	few	TRBJ2-5	TRBV30	TGTGCCTGGAGTGTATTCCGTAGTAGCGGAGAGACCCAGTACTTC	CAWSVFRSSGETQYF
-	few	TRBJ1-2	TRBV6-4	TGTGCCAGCAGTGCCCAGGATAATGGCTACACCTTC	CASSAQDNGYTF
-	-	TRBJ1-5	TRBV19	TGTGCCAGTAGTATAGTTGGCAGCAATCAGCCCCAGCATTTT	CASSIVGSNQPQHF
TRBD2	few	TRBJ2-1	TRBV6-5	TGTGCTAGCCGGGTAGCGGGGGCGATATACAATGAGCAGTTCTTC	CASRVAGAIYNEQFF
TRBD1	few	TRBJ2-1	TRBV7-2	TGTGCCAGCAGCCCGAGACAGGGGATCAATGAGCAGTTCTTC	CASSPRQGINEQFF
-	few	TRBJ1-4	TRBV9	TGTGCCAGCAGCGTAAAGGGGACTAATGAAAAACTGTTTTTT	CASSVKGTNEKLFF
TRBD2	few	TRBJ2-7	TRBV27	TGTGCCAGCACCCAACCGGGGGGAAAGGAGCAGTACTTC	CASTQPGGKEQYF
TRBD1	few	TRBJ1-2	TRBV7-9	TGTGCCAGCAGGACAGGGGCGGGCTACACCTTC	CASRTGAGYTF
TRBD2	few	TRBJ2-1	TRBV5-4	TGTGCCAGCAGCCTCCCGGGAGGGCACAATGAGCAGTTCTTC	CASSLPGGHNEQFF
TRBD2	few	TRBJ2-1	TRBV11-3	TGTGCCAGCAGCTTCCGGACTAGCTCCTACAATGAGCAGTTCTTC	CASSFRTSSYNEQFF
-	few	TRBJ2-3	TRBV28	TGTGCCAGCAGTTTGGACAGCCACGGGTATTTT	CASSLDSHGYF
-	few	TRBJ1-1	TRBV7-9	TGTGCCAGCAGCCCACTCAACTCGGTCACTGAAGCTTTCTTT	CASSPLNSVTEAFF
TRBD2	few	TRBJ2-1	TRBV10-3	TGTGCCACCCGTGCCGGACTAGCGGGTGACAATGAGCAGTTCTTC	CATRAGLAGDNEQFF
-	few	TRBJ2-7	TRBV11-3	TGTGCCAGCAGCTTAGCGGGGGAGCAGTACTTC	CASSLAGEQYF
-	few	TRBJ2-7	TRBV11-2	TGTGCCAGCAGCTTAGTCATCTACGAGCAGTACTTC	CASSLVIYEQYF
-	-	TRBJ2-7	TRBV30	TGTGCCTGGAGTGTAGGGGGACACGACTACGAGCAGTACTTC	CAWSVGGHDYEQYF
-	few	TRBJ2-7	TRBV13	TGTGCCAGCAGAAGAAGCCGGGACTCCCACTCCTACGAGCAGTACTTC	CASRRSRDSHSYEQYF
TRBD1	-	TRBJ2-1	TRBV27	TGTGCCAGCAGGCTAGGTAGACAGGGCCATGAGCAGTTCTTC	CASRLGRQGHEQFF
-	-	TRBJ1-1	TRBV5-5	TGTGCCAGCAGCGTTCGGGTCCCCACTGAAGCTTTCTTT	CASSVRVPTEAFF
-	-	TRBJ2-3	TRBV7-8	TGTGCCAGCAGCCGCACCGGGACTAGCACAGATACGCAGTATTTT	CASSRTGTSTDTQYF
-	few	TRBJ2-4	TRBV4-3	TGCGCCAGCAGTCTAACCAGCGGATTAAAAAACATTCAGTACTTC	CASSLTSGLKNIQYF
TRBD1	-	TRBJ2-3	TRBV9	TGTGCCAGCAGTAGGGCAGGGGGAGGCACAGATACGCAGTATTTT	CASSRAGGGTDTQYF
-	-	TRBJ2-3	TRBV7-2	TGTGCCAGCAGCTCGACTTCTAGCACAGATACGCAGTATTTT	CASSSTSSTDTQYF
TRBD1	-	TRBJ1-2	TRBV5-4	TGTGCCAGCAGTACCGGGACAGCATATGGCTACACCTTC	CASSTGTAYGYTF
-	-	TRBJ2-6	TRBV10-3	TGTGCCATCAGTGATCGGGGACTTGGGGCCAACGTCCTGACTTTC	CAISDRGLGANVLTF
TRBD1	few	TRBJ2-1	TRBV28	TGTGCCAGCAGTTCGGGACAGGTGGTCTTC	CASSSGQVVF
TRBD1	few	TRBJ1-4	TRBV23-1	TGCGCCAGCGACAGGGTGGGTGAAAAACTGTTTTTT	CASDRVGEKLFF
TRBD2	-	TRBJ2-7	TRBV5-1	TGCGCCAGCAGCAAACTAGCGGGCCCGTCTCCCGAGCAGTACTTC	CASSKLAGPSPEQYF
TRBD1	-	TRBJ1-1	TRBV2	TGTGCCAGCAGACTGACAGGGGTGAACACTGAAGCTTTCTTT	CASRLTGVNTEAFF
-	-	TRBJ2-3	TRBV5-1	TGCGCCAGCAGCTTGTCCGTGGGACTTGTAGATACGCAGTATTTT	CASSLSVGLVDTQYF
TRBD1	-	TRBJ2-2	TRBV10-3	TGTGCCATCAGACAGGCAGGGGGCACCGGGGAGCTGTTTTTT	CAIRQAGGTGELFF
-	few	TRBJ2-4	TRBV19	TGTGCCAGTAGTATTGCCAGGGTGAGCATTCAGTACTTC	CASSIARVSIQYF
TRBD2	-	TRBJ2-7	TRBV4-3	TGCGCCAGCAGCCAGGGAGTGGGGACTAGCGGCGGCGAGCAGTACTTC	CASSQGVGTSGGEQYF
-	few	TRBJ2-4	TRBV5-4	TGTGCCAGCAGCCTCCAGGGAGCCAAAAACATTCAGTACTTC	CASSLQGAKNIQYF
TRBD2	-	TRBJ2-6	TRBV15	TGTGCCACCAGCCGGGGGGGGGCGGGGGCCAACGTCCTGACTTTC	CATSRGGAGANVLTF
-	-	TRBJ1-5	TRBV30	TGTGCCTGGAGTGTAGGGACTTCTAGCAATCAGCCCCAGCATTTT	CAWSVGTSSNQPQHF
TRBD2	-	TRBJ2-3	TRBV19	TGTGCCAGTAGTATTGGAATAGCGGGAGATACGCAGTATTTT	CASSIGIAGDTQYF
TRBD1	few	TRBJ2-3	TRBV5-4	TGTGCCAGCAGTTGGGACAGGGTTTGGGATACGCAGTATTTT	CASSWDRVWDTQYF
-	few	TRBJ2-6	TRBV13	TGTGCCAGCAGCCCTAGGAGACTGGGACTCTCTGGGGCCAACGTCCTGACTTTC	CASSPRRLGLSGANVLTF
-	few	TRBJ2-7	TRBV25-1	TGTGCCAGCAGTGTCGGGACAGCGGGCGCCGAGCAGTACTTC	CASSVGTAGAEQYF
TRBD1	few	TRBJ2-1	TRBV6-5	TGTGCCAGCAGCCGGGACAGGGGTGAGCAGTTCTTC	CASSRDRGEQFF
-	-	TRBJ2-2	TRBV6-4	TGTGCCAGCAGTGCTCTACGGAGCACCGGGGAGCTGTTTTTT	CASSALRSTGELFF
TRBD2	few	TRBJ2-2	TRBV5-4	TGTGCCAGCAGCTTGGGGACTAGCGGGAACACCGGGGAGCTGTTTTTT	CASSLGTSGNTGELFF
-	-	TRBJ1-5	TRBV9	TGTGCCAGCAACTCCGGGGGGGGCCGTGAGATACAGCATTTT	CASNSGGGREIQHF
-	-	TRBJ1-6	TRBV14	TGTGCCAGCAGCCAAGAGACAGATAATTCACCCCTCCACTTT	CASSQETDNSPLHF
-	-	TRBJ2-3	TRBV18	TGTGCCAGCTCACCTACAGCGGTTAGCACAGATACGCAGTATTTT	CASSPTAVSTDTQYF
-	-	TRBJ1-1	TRBV25-1	TGTGCCAGCAGGTGGGCCTGGAACACTGAAGCTTTCTTT	CASRWAWNTEAFF
TRBD1	-	TRBJ2-7	TRBV29-1	TGCAGCGCCTGGACAGGGGGTACCTACGAGCAGTACTTC	CSAWTGGTYEQYF
-	-	TRBJ1-2	TRBV19	TGTGCCAGTATTCCATCCGTGCGGAGCGCCTATGGCTACACCTTC	CASIPSVRSAYGYTF
-	few	TRBJ1-1	TRBV23-1	TGCGCCAGCAACCAAAACAGGGCGAGAATTACCACTGAAGCTTTCTTT	CASNQNRARITTEAFF
TRBD2	-	TRBJ2-1	TRBV5-4	TGTGCCAGCAGCTTGGCGGCGGGAGTTTTCGATGAGCAGTTCTTC	CASSLAAGVFDEQFF
TRBD2	few	TRBJ2-7	TRBV6-5	TGTGCCAGCAGTTACAAGACTAGCGGTACCTACGAGCAGTACTTC	CASSYKTSGTYEQYF